The T cell receptor (beta chain) under discussion was sequenced for a study of blood T cells in healthy people across ages. At the level of the study: Template switching picked up about one barcoded beta molecule for each two T cells.

CDR1 and CDR2 (germline): MGHDK, SYGVNS. Trimming took off 7 bases at V and 4 bases at J, with 11 bases between the two ends. The CDR3 is made up of 13 amino acids. The use of a sample-barcoded 5' primer and a J-beta primer mix characterized a second PCR of roughly 6 to 12 cycles. Every single cDNA molecule received a tag from a template-switch adaptor with 12 random nucleotides. TCRdb re-called the 5' RACE reads with MiXCR, one entry per CDR3 protein. Among approximately 1.5 million distinct CDR3 sequences, about 31% were seen once, and the ten largest hold around 10%. Study-wide results and caveats: Among long-lived donors, naive CD4+ cells were more numerous and diversity higher than in aged donors. Strong correlation existed between TCR beta diversity and naive T cell percentage.

As for this clonotype: Its specificity is unknown.

The source of this sequence is a woman in her twenties or thirties in good health. The specimen was blood. V and J are TRBV25-1 and TRBJ2-1; D gene uncertain. The CDR3 loop is CASTYRGYNEQFF. The CDR3 DNA reads as TGTGCCAGCACTTATCGTGGGTACAATGAGCAGTTCTTC.